Listed here are 17 T cell receptor beta chains from one sample, sequenced in a study of T cells in Graves' hyperthyroidism and ophthalmopathy. RNA transcripts yielded amplified TCR beta CDR3 regions. First-round RT-PCR of the TCR CDR3 relied on the HTBI primer set. TCRdb fed the multiplex PCR reads into MiXCR, producing one record per CDR3 protein. The sample consists of hundreds of thousands of distinct CDR3 sequences, around 15% of them appearing once. Sequenced: blood. Receptors originate from a woman aged 35 to 49 with Graves' ophthalmopathy.

The chain carries TRBV7-6 and TRBJ2-7; 7 bases align to TRBD2. This CDR3 spans 15 amino acids. Germline V CDR1 and CDR2: SGHVS, FNYEAQ. The V and J ends lost 3 bases and 0 bases, in that order; junction bases with no gene match: 5. DNA for the CDR3: TGTGCCAGCAGCTTTGGGGGGGGGATCTCCTACGAGCAGTACTTC. Its translation: CASSFGGGISYEQYF.

The chain's CDR3 is CASAKGTARPGLLYEQYF. The CDR3 DNA is TGTGCCAGCGCAAAAGGGACGGCGAGACCGGGACTCCTATACGAGCAGTACTTC. V usage is TRBV18 and J usage is TRBJ2-7; maybe TRBD2 (6 bases). The CDR3 extends over 18 amino acids. Trimming removed 8 bases from V and 4 bases from J, with 30 bases in between. The germline V gene has CDR1 KGHSH and CDR2 LQKENI.

There are many counts of this clonotype. V and J are TRBV19 and TRBJ2-2, with a tentative D call TRBD1 (5 bases). The CDR3 loop spans 12 amino acids. Trimming took 7 bases from V and 6 from J, leaving 9 bases between them. The germline gives CDR1 LNHDA, CDR2 SQIVND (reference sequence). CDR3 in amino acids: CASKPQAGELFF. CDR3 nucleotide sequence: TGTGCCAGTAAACCACAGGCCGGGGAGCTGTTTTTT.

This clonotype showed up many times. The chain employs TRBV24-1 and TRBJ1-2, with D perhaps TRBD1 (5 bases). This CDR3 contains 13 residues. The germline V gene encodes CDR1 KGHDR and CDR2 SFDVKD. V was trimmed by 1 base and J by 6 bases, leaving 8 bases between them. The CDR3 bases are TGTGCCACCAGTGATTTCCGGGGCGATGGCTACACCTTC. It specifies CATSDFRGDGYTF.

Ten or more counts support this clonotype. The chain uses TRBV5-1 and TRBJ2-2; D is possibly TRBD2 (6 bases). Germline V lookup: CDR1 SGHRS, CDR2 YFSETQ. CDR3 size: 17 residues. Trimming stripped 5 bases from V and 0 bases from J, with 17 bases between. CDR3 loop: CASRLRGGESNTGELFF. For the CDR3, the DNA is TGCGCCAGCAGATTACGAGGCGGGGAATCGAACACCGGGGAGCTGTTTTTT.

This clonotype occurred a few times. The genes are TRBV4-1 and TRBJ1-2; D might be TRBD1 (6 bases). The CDR3 extends over 17 amino acids. The V end was cut by 0 bases, the J end by 4 bases, with 18 bases between. Germline V lookup: CDR1 MGHRA, CDR2 YSYEKL. CDR3 loop: CASSQDLRRGAPYGYTF. CDR3 coding DNA: TGCGCCAGCAGCCAAGATCTAAGGCGGGGGGCCCCCTATGGCTACACCTTC.

To note about this clonotype: One junction end does not reproduce the germline sequence, and a read error may be involved. V and J are TRBV6-5 and TRBJ2-2; D not certain. CDR1 and CDR2 (germline): MNHEY, SVGAGI. The CDR3 is 15 residues long. The CDR3, as DNA: TGTGCCATCAGTTACTCGAAGCGGAACACCGGGGAGCTGTTTTTT. Amino acid sequence: CAISYSKRNTGELFF.

This clonotype occurred many times. The V call is TRBV28, the J call TRBJ1-1, with D tentatively TRBD1 (5 bases). With 10 bases removed from V and 13 bases from J, the gap between germline ends came to 25 bases. The CDR3 is made up of 13 amino acids. Germline-derived CDR1 and CDR2 are MDHEN and SYDVKM. Here the CDR3 reads CATGEQDLLYGFF. CDR3 nucleotide sequence: TGTGCCACGGGGGAACAGGACCTCCTATACGGTTTCTTT.

In its sample, this clonotype was seen many times. The germline gene is not matched at one end of the junction; a read error may be the cause. The V and J genes are TRBV27 and TRBJ1-2, with D tentatively TRBD1 (5 bases). Germline V gene sequence: CDR1 MNHEY, CDR2 SMNVEV (reference sequence). The CDR3 covers 12 residues. CDR3 in amino acids: CASRDRVSGHTF. The CDR3 coding sequence is TGTGCCAGCAGAGACAGAGTCAGTGGCCACACCTTC.

Many counts were recorded for this clonotype. This rearrangement joins TRBV6-4 to TRBJ2-6; D may correspond to TRBD1 or TRBD2 (5 bases each). Germline CDR1 and CDR2: MRHNA and SNTAGT. With 6 bases removed from V and 0 bases from J, the gap between germline ends came to 21 bases. The CDR3 sequence is 19 residues long. The CDR3 DNA is TGTGCCAGCAGCCATCTGAGGGACCGTATAAGCTCTGGGGCCAACGTCCTGACTTTC. It codes for CASSHLRDRISSGANVLTF.

This clonotype appeared many times. V is TRBV18 and J is TRBJ2-7; D might be TRBD2 (6 bases). CDR3 length: 15 amino acids. Per germline, CDR1 KGHSH and CDR2 LQKENI. V was pared by 1 base and J by 3 bases, with 13 bases between. The CDR3 region is CASSPRGVTGYEQYF. As DNA, the CDR3 is TGTGCCAGCTCACCACGCGGGGTCACGGGCTACGAGCAGTACTTC.

This clonotype was counted ten times or more. The chain has TRBV20-1 and TRBJ1-5; D may be TRBD1 (5 bases). The V gene lost 5 bases and the J gene lost 11 bases, with 16 bases spanning the gap. The CDR3 covers 12 residues. The germline gives CDR1 DFQATT, CDR2 SNEGSKA (reference sequence). CDR3 in DNA: TGCAGTGCTCTGGGGGGGGTCTTGGCCCAGCATTTT. This encodes CSALGGVLAQHF.

The chain uses TRBV28 and TRBJ2-5; D is possibly TRBD1 or TRBD2 (5 bases each). V dropped 6 bases and J dropped 2 bases, with 10 bases sitting between them. Germline assignment: CDR1 MDHEN and CDR2 SYDVKM. The CDR3 loop spans 13 amino acids. The DNA of the CDR3 is TGTGCCAGCAGGTCGTGGGGGCAAGAGACCCAGTACTTC. Protein product: CASRSWGQETQYF.

This clonotype was seen repeatedly, ten times or more. The chain carries TRBV28 and TRBJ1-6; no clear D gene. Trimming removed 3 bases at V and 8 bases at J, with 5 bases between. Germline assignment: CDR1 MDHEN and CDR2 SYDVKM. This CDR3 region has 12 residues. The CDR3 here is CASSLQHSPLHF. CDR3 DNA: TGTGCCAGCAGTTTGCAGCATTCACCCCTCCACTTT.

This clonotype appeared many times. J is TRBJ2-7 and V is TRBV28, with D maybe TRBD2 (5 bases). This CDR3 spans 14 amino acids. The V gene lost 6 bases and the J gene lost 5 bases, with 17 bases spanning the gap. Germline lookup yields CDR1 MDHEN and CDR2 SYDVKM. The CDR3 DNA sequence: TGTGCCAGCAGCTCCCGGACGGTGCGGGACGAGCAGTACTTC. Amino acids: CASSSRTVRDEQYF.

This clonotype was counted at least ten times. The V call is TRBV28, the J call TRBJ2-7, with D possibly matching TRBD2 (5 bases). This CDR3 has 14 residues. CDR1 MDHEN and CDR2 SYDVKM come from the germline V gene. V lost 2 bases and J 2 bases, leaving 10 bases between the germline ends. CDR3 DNA: TGTGCCAGCAGTTTAACGCGGGCCCCCTACGAGCAGTACTTC. Translating gives CASSLTRAPYEQYF.

Ten or more counts support this clonotype. The gene calls are TRBV5-1 and TRBJ2-7, with 7 positions matching TRBD2. With V trimmed by 2 bases and J by 5 bases, 13 bases remained unmatched. Germline V gene lookup returns CDR1 SGHRS and CDR2 YFSETQ. The CDR3 totals 16 residues. CDR3: CASSFRGRPSVDEQYF. CDR3 in DNA: TGCGCCAGCAGCTTCCGCGGGAGACCCTCCGTCGACGAGCAGTACTTC.